This entry features one T cell receptor (beta chain) sequence. This record belongs to a study of human T cells and chemical hapten exposure. Study overall: While the approximately 23-week study was under way, patients received diphenylcyclopropenone on the scalp every week.

TCRdb independently ran MiXCR on the RACE reads; one entry per CDR3 protein. The sample has 80,000 to 95,000 distinct CDR3 sequences, 9.5% to 13% seen once. J was trimmed by 2 bases and V by 0 bases; bases with no gene match: 1. The CDR3 runs to 17 residues. Germline V CDR1 and CDR2: SGHVS, FNYEAQ. The time point here: patch test 2, 6 weeks after DPC sensitization. As for treatment: therapeutic diphenylcyclopropenone sensitization with weekly scalp DPC. The chain has TRBV7-6 and TRBJ2-3; 14 nucleotides agree with TRBD2. This sequence was found in a young man with alopecia areata. Some clones in this sample may be carry-over from other donors' samples. Sequencing used whole blood, obtained in connection with sensitization to the hapten diphenylcyclopropenone (DPC). As DNA, the CDR3 is TGTGCCAGCAGCTTAGCGGGACTAGCGGGGGTCACAGATACGCAGTATTTT. Its protein is CASSLAGLAGVTDTQYF. The variable domain in full, with the rest retrieved from reference TRBV7-6 and TRBJ2-3, is GAGVSQSPRYKVTKRGQDVALRCDPISGHVSLYWYRQALGQGPEFLTYFNYEAQQDKSGLPNDRFSAERPEGSISTLTIQRTEQRDSAMYRCASSLAGLAGVTDTQYFGPGTRLTVL.